What follows is one T cell receptor (beta chain) and its context. What it binds is not known. The data are from a study of cytomegalovirus exposure and HLA in healthy donors. Study-wide findings and caveats: A list of 164 TCR beta chains associated with cytomegalovirus was given.

The PCR contained 60 Vbeta and 13 Jbeta primers. Profiling relied on immunoSEQ multiplex PCR, and the TCRdb table lists in-frame clones only, not all of them. This sample carries roughly 200,000 clones, less than 85% of them seen once, and the ten largest clones take around 5.7%. The CDR3 is 16 residues long. CDR1 is SGHTA and CDR2 is FQGNSA in the germline V gene. The ends lost 2 bases at V and 4 bases at J; junction bases unmatched: 4. The sample consisted of PBMCs. This receptor was taken from a man aged 40-50 years in good health and CMV-seronegative. The J gene is TRBJ2-2, the V gene TRBV7-2; 10 nucleotides line up with TRBD2. CDR3 bases: TGTGCCAGCAGCTTATCCCTAGCGGGGGCCACCGGGGAGCTGTTTTTT. Its protein product is CASSLSLAGATGELFF.